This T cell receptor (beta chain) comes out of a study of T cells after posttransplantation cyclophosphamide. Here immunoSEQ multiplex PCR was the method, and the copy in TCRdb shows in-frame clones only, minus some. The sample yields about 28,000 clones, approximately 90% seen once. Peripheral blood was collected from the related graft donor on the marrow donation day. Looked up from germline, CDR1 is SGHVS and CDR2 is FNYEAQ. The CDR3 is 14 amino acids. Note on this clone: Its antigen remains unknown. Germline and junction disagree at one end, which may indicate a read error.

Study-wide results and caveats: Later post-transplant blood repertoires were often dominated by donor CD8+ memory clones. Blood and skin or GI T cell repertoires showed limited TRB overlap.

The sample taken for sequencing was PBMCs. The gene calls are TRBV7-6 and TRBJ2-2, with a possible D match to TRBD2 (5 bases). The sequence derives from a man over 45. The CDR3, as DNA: TGTGCCAGCAGCCCCCTCGCGAACACCGGGGAGCTGGTTTTT. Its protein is CASSPLANTGELVF.